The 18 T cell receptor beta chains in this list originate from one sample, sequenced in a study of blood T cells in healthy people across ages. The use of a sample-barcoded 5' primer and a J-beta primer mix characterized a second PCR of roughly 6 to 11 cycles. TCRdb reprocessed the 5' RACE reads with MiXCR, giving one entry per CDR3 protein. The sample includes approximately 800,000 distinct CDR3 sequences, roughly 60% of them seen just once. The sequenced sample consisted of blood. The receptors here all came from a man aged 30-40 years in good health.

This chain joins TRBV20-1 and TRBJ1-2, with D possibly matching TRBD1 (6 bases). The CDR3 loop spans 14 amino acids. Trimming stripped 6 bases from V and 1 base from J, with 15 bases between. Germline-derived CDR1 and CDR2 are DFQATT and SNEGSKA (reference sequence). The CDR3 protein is CSAPRAGVNYGYTF. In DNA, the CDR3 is TGCAGTGCCCCTAGGGCAGGGGTTAACTATGGCTACACCTTC.

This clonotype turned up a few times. For the CDR3, the DNA is TGTGCCATCAGTGAGTCTTATGGCTACACCTTC. Amino acids: CAISESYGYTF. The V and J genes are TRBV10-3 and TRBJ1-2; D call uncertain. Looked up from germline, CDR1 is ENHRY and CDR2 is SYGVKD. The V and J ends lost 0 bases and 5 bases respectively, with 1 base between them. The CDR3 runs 11 residues.

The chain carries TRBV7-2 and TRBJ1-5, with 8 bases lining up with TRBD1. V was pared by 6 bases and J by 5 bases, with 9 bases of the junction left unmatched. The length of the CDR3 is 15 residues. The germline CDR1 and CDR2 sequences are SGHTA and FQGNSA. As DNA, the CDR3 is TGTGCCAGCAGTCGCCGAACAGGGGGGGATCAGCCCCAGCATTTT. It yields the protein CASSRRTGGDQPQHF. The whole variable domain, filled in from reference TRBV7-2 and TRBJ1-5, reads GAGVSQSPSNKVTEKGKDVELRCDPISGHTALYWYRQSLGQGLEFLIYFQGNSAPDKSGLPSDRFSAERTGGSVSTLTIQRTQQEDSAVYLCASSRRTGGDQPQHFGDGTRLSIL.

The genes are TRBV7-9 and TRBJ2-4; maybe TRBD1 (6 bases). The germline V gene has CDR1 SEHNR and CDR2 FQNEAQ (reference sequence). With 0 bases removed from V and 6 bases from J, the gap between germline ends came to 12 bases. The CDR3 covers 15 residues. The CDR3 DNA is TGTGCCAGCAGCTTAGCGGGCGCAGGGGTAAACATTCAGTACTTC. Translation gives CASSLAGAGVNIQYF. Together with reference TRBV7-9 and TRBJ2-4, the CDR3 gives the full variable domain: DTGVSQNPRHKITKRGQNVTFRCDPISEHNRLYWYRQTLGQGPEFLTYFQNEAQLEKSRLLSDRFSAERPKGSFSTLEIQRTEQGDSAMYLCASSLAGAGVNIQYFGAGTRLSVL.

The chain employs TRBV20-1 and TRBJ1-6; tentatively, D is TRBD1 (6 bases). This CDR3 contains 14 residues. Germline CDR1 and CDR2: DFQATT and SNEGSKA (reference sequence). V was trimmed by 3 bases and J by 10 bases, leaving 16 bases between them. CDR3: CSARPPGDQSPLHF. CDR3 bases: TGCAGTGCTAGGCCCCCAGGGGATCAATCACCCCTCCACTTT.

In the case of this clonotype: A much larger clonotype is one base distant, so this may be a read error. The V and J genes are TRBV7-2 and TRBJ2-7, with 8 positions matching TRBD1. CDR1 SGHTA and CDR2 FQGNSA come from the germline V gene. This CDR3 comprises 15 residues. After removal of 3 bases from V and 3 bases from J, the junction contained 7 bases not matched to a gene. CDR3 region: CTSSFSGTGHYEQYF. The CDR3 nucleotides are TGTACCAGCAGCTTTTCCGGGACAGGCCACTACGAGCAGTACTTC.

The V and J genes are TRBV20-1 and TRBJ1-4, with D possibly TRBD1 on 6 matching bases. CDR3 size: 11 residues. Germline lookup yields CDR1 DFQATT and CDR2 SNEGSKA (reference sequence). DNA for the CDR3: TGCTCAGGGGCAAATAATGAAAAACTGTTTTTT. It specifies CSGANNEKLFF.

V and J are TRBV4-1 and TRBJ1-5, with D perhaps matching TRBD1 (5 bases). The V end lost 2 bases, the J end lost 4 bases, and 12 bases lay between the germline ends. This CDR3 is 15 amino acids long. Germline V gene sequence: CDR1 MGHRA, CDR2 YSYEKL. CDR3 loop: CASSQNGQPNQPQHF. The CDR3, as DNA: TGCGCCAGCAGCCAAAATGGACAACCGAATCAGCCCCAGCATTTT.

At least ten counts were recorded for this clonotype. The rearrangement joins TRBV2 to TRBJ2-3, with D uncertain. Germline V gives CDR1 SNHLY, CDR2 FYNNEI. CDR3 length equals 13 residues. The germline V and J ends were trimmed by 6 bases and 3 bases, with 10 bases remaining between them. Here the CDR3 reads CASRVSRTDTQYF. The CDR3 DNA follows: TGTGCCAGCAGGGTTTCCCGGACAGATACGCAGTATTTT. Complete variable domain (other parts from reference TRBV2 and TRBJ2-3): EPEVTQTPSHQVTQMGQEVILRCVPISNHLYFYWYRQILGQKVEFLVSFYNNEISEKSEIFDDQFSVERPDGSNFTLKIRSTKLEDSAMYFCASRVSRTDTQYFGPGTRLTVL.

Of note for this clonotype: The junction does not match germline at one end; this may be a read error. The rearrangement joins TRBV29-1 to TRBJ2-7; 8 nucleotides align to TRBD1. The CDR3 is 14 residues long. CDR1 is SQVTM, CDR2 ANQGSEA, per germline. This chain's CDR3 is CSVEGTGPLYEQYF. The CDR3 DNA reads TGCAGCGTAGAAGGGACAGGTCCTCTCTACGAGCAGTACTTC.

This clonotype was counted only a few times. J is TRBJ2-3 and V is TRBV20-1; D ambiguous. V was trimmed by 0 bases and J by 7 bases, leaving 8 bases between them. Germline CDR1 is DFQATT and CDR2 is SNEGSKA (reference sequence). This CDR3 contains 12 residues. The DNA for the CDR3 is TGCAGTGCTAGAGAAAATGGCTATACGCAGTATTTT. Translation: CSARENGYTQYF.

The CDR3 sequence: CASSQVYSEQYF. DNA of the CDR3: TGTGCCAGCAGCCAAGTTTACTCCGAGCAGTACTTC. The rearrangement links TRBV3-1 to TRBJ2-4, with D uncertain. The J call may not be correct, given that the DNA end is closer to TRBJ2-7. Germline CDR1 and CDR2: LGHDT and YNNKEL (reference sequence). This CDR3 is 12 amino acids long.

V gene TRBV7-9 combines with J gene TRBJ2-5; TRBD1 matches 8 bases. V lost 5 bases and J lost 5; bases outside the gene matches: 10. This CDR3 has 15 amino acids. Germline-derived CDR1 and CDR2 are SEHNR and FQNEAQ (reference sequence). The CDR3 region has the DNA TGTGCCAGCAGCCCCAGGGACAGGTCGTTTGAGACCCAGTACTTC. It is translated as CASSPRDRSFETQYF.

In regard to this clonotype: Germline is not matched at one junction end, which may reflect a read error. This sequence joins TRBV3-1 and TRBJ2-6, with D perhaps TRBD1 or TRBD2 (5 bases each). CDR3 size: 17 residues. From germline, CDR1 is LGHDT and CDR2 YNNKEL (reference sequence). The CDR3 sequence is CASSQEEGISGANALTF. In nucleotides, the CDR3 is TGTGCCAGCAGCCAAGAAGAGGGTATCTCTGGGGCCAACGCCCTGACTTTC.

CDR3 sequence: CASSLADYIQETQYF. The CDR3 DNA reads TGTGCCAGCAGCTTAGCGGACTATATACAAGAGACCCAGTACTTC. The chain employs TRBV7-2 and TRBJ2-5; maybe TRBD2 (6 bases). CDR1 is SGHTA, CDR2 FQGNSA, per germline. Trimming left V 0 bases short and J 2 bases short, with 10 bases between. The CDR3 loop spans 15 amino acids.

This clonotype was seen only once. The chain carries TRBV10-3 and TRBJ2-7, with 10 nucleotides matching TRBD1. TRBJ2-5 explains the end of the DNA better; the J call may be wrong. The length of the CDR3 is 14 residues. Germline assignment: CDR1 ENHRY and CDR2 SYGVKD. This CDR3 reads CAIRGQGSGETQYF. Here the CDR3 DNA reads TGTGCCATCAGGGGACAGGGGAGCGGAGAGACCCAGTACTTC.

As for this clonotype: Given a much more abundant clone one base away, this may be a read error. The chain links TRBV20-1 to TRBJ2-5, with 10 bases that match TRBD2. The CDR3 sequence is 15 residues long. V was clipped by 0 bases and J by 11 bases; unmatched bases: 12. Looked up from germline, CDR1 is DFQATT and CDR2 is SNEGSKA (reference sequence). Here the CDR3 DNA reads TGCAGTGCTAGAGAACCAGGACTAGCGGACAATGAGCAGTACTTC. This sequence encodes CSAREPGLADNEQYF.

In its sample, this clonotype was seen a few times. CDR3 region: CSARTSGVDNEQFF. The CDR3 DNA sequence: TGCAGTGCTCGCACTAGCGGGGTAGACAATGAGCAGTTCTTC. V usage is TRBV20-1 and J usage is TRBJ2-1; 10 nucleotides line up with TRBD2. From germline, CDR1 is DFQATT and CDR2 SNEGSKA (reference sequence). The V and J ends lost 5 bases and 5 bases, in that order; junction bases with no gene match: 6. The CDR3 is made up of 14 amino acids.